One and the same sample provided the 8 T cell receptor beta chains below, sequenced in a study of cytomegalovirus exposure and HLA in healthy donors. Both 60 Vbeta primers and 13 Jbeta primers went into the PCR. Some clones are missing from TCRdb's copy, which holds only in-frame ones; the method was immunoSEQ multiplex PCR. This table has approximately 170,000 clones, about 70% appearing once. The sequenced sample consisted of PBMCs. These receptors all stem from a woman aged 40 to 50 in good health and CMV-seropositive.

The chain uses TRBV29-1 and TRBJ2-7; D possibly corresponds to TRBD2 (6 bases). The length of the CDR3 is 13 residues. Germline V gene data show CDR1 as SQVTM and CDR2 as ANQGSEA. V was cut by 6 bases and J by 4 bases, with 16 bases left in between. CDR3 region: CSVRGTHGYEQYF. Written as DNA, the CDR3 is TGCAGCGTCCGAGGGACTCATGGTTACGAGCAGTACTTC.

This clone has just a few counts. The chain carries TRBV7-9 and TRBJ1-1; D may be TRBD1 (6 bases). Per germline, CDR1 SEHNR and CDR2 FQNEAQ (reference sequence). The CDR3 is 12 amino acids. V shed 0 bases and J shed 10 bases, with 9 bases lying between them. The CDR3 nucleotides read TGTGCCAGCAGCTTAGCCGGGGGGCGAGCTTTCTTT. It encodes CASSLAGGRAFF.

The V gene is TRBV7-2, the J gene TRBJ1-3; 7 bases are a match to TRBD1. J gave up 4 bases and V 5 bases, and 5 bases lay outside the gene matches. The germline V gene has CDR1 SGHTA and CDR2 FQGNSA. The CDR3 consists of 14 residues. CDR3 in DNA: TGTGCCAGCAGCCCCCAGGGGGGCGGAAACACCATATATTTT. This encodes CASSPQGGGNTIYF.

In regard to this clone: Germline is not matched at one junction end, which may reflect a read error. The rearrangement joins TRBV2 to TRBJ1-2, with D tentatively TRBD1 (5 bases). This CDR3 comprises 12 residues. Germline lookup yields CDR1 SNHLY and CDR2 FYNNEI. CDR3 DNA: TGTGCCAGCAGTGAGACAGTTTATGGCTACCCCTTC. It translates to CASSETVYGYPF.

This clone was counted only a few times. This chain uses TRBV2 with TRBJ1-5; D remains ambiguous. V dropped 2 bases and J dropped 4 bases, with 15 bases sitting between them. The CDR3 loop spans 16 amino acids. Germline CDR1 SNHLY, CDR2 FYNNEI. The CDR3 nucleotides read TGTGCCAGCAGTGAATTGGGTGTCAGCGCGAATCAGCCCCAGCATTTT. Amino acid sequence: CASSELGVSANQPQHF.

The rearrangement links TRBV18 to TRBJ1-2; no clear D gene. The CDR3 runs 14 residues. Deletions cut 3 bases from V and 8 bases from J, with 16 bases between. Germline V gene lookup returns CDR1 KGHSH and CDR2 LQKENI. CDR3 amino acids: CASSPLAGDRGYTF. CDR3 DNA sequence: TGTGCCAGCTCACCCCTCGCCGGGGATCGGGGCTACACCTTC.

The rearrangement links TRBV11-2 to TRBJ1-5; 8 nucleotides align to TRBD1. Trimming at V came to 5 bases and at J to 6 bases, leaving 6 bases not matched to a gene. CDR1 SGHAT and CDR2 FQNNGV come from the germline V gene. The CDR3 has 14 amino acids. CDR3 sequence (DNA): TGTGCCAGCAGCCCGACAGGGGATGGTCAGCCCCAGCATTTT. Protein sequence: CASSPTGDGQPQHF.

The rearrangement joins TRBV4-3 to TRBJ1-6, with a possible D match to TRBD1 (6 bases). Looked up from germline, CDR1 is LGHNA and CDR2 is YSLEER. V lost 5 bases and J lost 12, with 17 bases in between. The CDR3 runs 14 residues. This CDR3 is CASSSLPGVGPLHF. The CDR3 coding sequence is TGCGCCAGCAGCAGTCTCCCAGGGGTGGGACCCCTCCACTTT.